The source of this T cell receptor beta chain is a study of blood T cells in healthy people across ages. This clonotype has only a few counts. This CDR3 region has 14 residues. V was clipped by 2 bases and J by 6 bases, with 11 bases between them. Germline-derived CDR1 and CDR2 are SGHTA and FQGNSA. A second PCR of about 6 to 11 cycles used a sample-barcoded 5' primer and a J-beta primer mix. TCRdb redid the calling of the 5' RACE reads with MiXCR, one entry per CDR3 protein. The sample lists 1.5 million or so distinct CDR3 sequences, about 42% seen once, with 4% in the top ten. This chain links TRBV7-2 with TRBJ1-3, with D maybe TRBD1 (5 bases). Source material: blood. The source of this sequence is a woman aged 18 to 35 in good health. The CDR3 DNA reads TGTGCCAGCAGCTTATTAGACAGCCCAAACACCATATATTTT. It codes for CASSLLDSPNTIYF.